The TCR beta chain under discussion was sequenced for a study of T cells in Graves' hyperthyroidism and ophthalmopathy. This clonotype was seen ten or more times. Amplification targeted TCR beta CDR3 regions from RNA transcripts. The study used the HTBI primer set for a first-round RT-PCR of the TCR CDR3. TCRdb independently ran MiXCR on the multiplex PCR reads; one entry per CDR3 protein. Of some 800,000 distinct CDR3 sequences in the sample, over 35% are singletons; the top ten hold 7% to 10%. The CDR3 covers 11 residues. The germline V gene encodes CDR1 SGHTA and CDR2 FQGNSA. V lost 3 bases and J lost 10, with 4 bases in between. Diagnosis of hyperthyroidism was new in patients aged 18 to 65, and its duration was under 2 months. Fresh 10 ml peripheral blood yielded PBMCs.

The clonotype comes from a man aged 18-30 years with Graves' hyperthyroidism. Sequencing input: blood. The chain links TRBV7-2 to TRBJ1-6; D gene ambiguous. The CDR3 sequence: CASSFDSPLHF. In nucleotides, the CDR3 is TGTGCCAGCAGCTTCGACTCACCCCTCCACTTT.